This is a list of T cell receptor beta chains from one sample in a study of post-analysis software for immune sequencing data. TCRdb passed the PCR reads through MiXCR, listing each CDR3 protein once. The profile covers approximately 250,000 distinct CDR3 sequences, with 35% to 45% appearing a single time and roughly 4.8% taken by the ten largest. The specimen was blood. These TCRs come from a girl under 18 with multiple sclerosis. The CDR3 runs from the conserved cysteine through the conserved F or W. A D gene is named only where the DNA matches it firmly. Only part of the rows carry a size: once, few, many, or a class if the clone is expanded.

size	D	V	J	CDR3	DNA
few	-	TRBV4-1	TRBJ1-4	CASSQERGVEKLFF	TGCGCCAGCAGCCAAGAGAGAGGGGTTGAAAAACTGTTTTTT
few	TRBD1	TRBV27	TRBJ2-5	CTSSPATGFRETQYF	TGTACCAGCAGTCCTGCGACAGGGTTTCGCGAGACCCAGTACTTC
-	TRBD2	TRBV7-3	TRBJ2-1	CASSQRGGRRLAGYNEQFF	TGTGCCAGCAGCCAAAGGGGCGGGCGCAGACTAGCGGGTTACAATGAGCAGTTCTTC
-	-	TRBV2	TRBJ2-5	CASSVILPSANEQYF	TGTGCCAGCAGTGTTATTTTGCCTAGCGCGAATGAGCAGTACTTC
-	-	TRBV15	TRBJ2-7	CATSRGGVDYEQYF	TGTGCCACCAGCAGAGGAGGGGTTGATTACGAGCAGTACTTC
many	TRBD2	TRBV7-3	TRBJ2-3	CASSPSGRSTDTQYF	TGTGCCAGCAGCCCTAGCGGGAGAAGCACAGATACGCAGTATTTT
many	-	TRBV28	TRBJ2-5	CASSLPGTSWGETQYF	TGTGCCAGCAGTTTACCCGGGACCTCCTGGGGAGAGACCCAGTACTTC
-	-	TRBV29-1	TRBJ1-1	CSVAGTIWGEAFF	TGCAGCGTCGCTGGGACAATCTGGGGTGAAGCTTTCTTT
many	TRBD1	TRBV18	TRBJ2-5	CASSPDRARETQYF	TGTGCCAGCTCACCCGACAGGGCCAGGGAGACCCAGTACTTC
-	-	TRBV4-1	TRBJ1-1	CASSQPRAYGRTEAFF	TGCGCCAGCAGCCAACCCCGGGCATACGGGAGAACTGAAGCTTTCTTT
many	TRBD2	TRBV10-2	TRBJ2-7	CASTSAPTYEQYF	TGCGCCAGTACTAGCGCGCCTACCTACGAGCAGTACTTC
-	TRBD1	TRBV6-6	TRBJ2-6	CASSMTGAGANVLTF	TGTGCCAGCAGTATGACAGGGGCTGGGGCCAACGTCCTGACTTTC
many	-	TRBV14	TRBJ2-1	CASSQDWGVGYNEQFF	TGTGCCAGCAGCCAAGATTGGGGGGTAGGCTACAATGAGCAGTTCTTC
many	TRBD2	TRBV7-9	TRBJ2-5	CASSPYGGEQETQYF	TGTGCCAGCAGCCCCTATGGGGGGGAACAAGAGACCCAGTACTTC
many	-	TRBV7-2	TRBJ2-5	CASSLEYRAQETQYF	TGTGCCAGCAGCCTCGAGTACAGGGCTCAAGAGACCCAGTACTTC
-	-	TRBV5-1	TRBJ2-1	CASSPGGWRLDEQFF	TGCGCCAGCAGCCCAGGCGGCTGGCGGCTCGATGAGCAGTTCTTC
few	-	TRBV5-6	TRBJ1-1	CASSPSFGTGLNTEAFF	TGTGCCAGCAGCCCTAGTTTCGGGACGGGTCTTAACACTGAAGCTTTCTTT
-	-	TRBV20-1	TRBJ1-2	CSASQQISNYGYTF	TGCAGTGCTAGTCAGCAAATCTCTAACTATGGCTACACCTTC
many	TRBD1	TRBV12-3/TRBV12-4	TRBJ2-1	CASSLGDRGDNEQFF	TGTGCCAGCAGTTTAGGGGACAGGGGGGACAATGAGCAGTTCTTC
-	TRBD2	TRBV20-1	TRBJ2-7	CSARDQSGGIEQYF	TGCAGTGCTAGAGATCAAAGCGGGGGCATAGAGCAGTACTTC
few	-	TRBV4-1	TRBJ2-3	CASSLTAGDTQYF	TGCGCCAGCAGCCTAACGGCCGGAGATACGCAGTATTTT
-	-	TRBV5-1	TRBJ2-5	CASSQSNQETQYF	TGCGCCAGCAGCCAGAGCAATCAAGAGACCCAGTACTTC